The clone carrying this TCR beta chain was observed once. The antigen is undetermined. The CDR3 totals 12 residues. Germline CDR1 reads MNHEY; CDR2 reads SVGEGT. V dropped 2 bases and J dropped 13 bases, with 13 bases sitting between them. This entry belongs to a study of blood T cells in healthy people across ages. Findings and limits, study-wide: PBMCs were not sorted, which prevented a conclusive comparison of naive versus antigen-experienced cells. Naive CD4+ cell counts and diversity both ran higher in long-lived than in aged donors.

Total RNA was isolated from each sample in quantities of at least 5 micrograms. The use of a sample-barcoded 5' primer and a J-beta primer mix characterized a second PCR of roughly 6 to 11 cycles. Every cDNA molecule carried a tag from a template-switch adaptor bearing 12 random nucleotides. TCRdb ran MiXCR on the 5' RACE reads and lists one entry per CDR3 protein. Counted here are hundreds of thousands of distinct CDR3 sequences, about 56% occurring once; the ten biggest clones make up around 25%. The TCR was taken from a man in his forties in good health. Input material: blood. This chain links TRBV6-2 or TRBV6-3 with TRBJ2-3; D is unresolved. Here the CDR3 DNA reads TGTGCCAGCAGTTACGGCCCCCAATCGGAGTATTTT. Encoded protein: CASSYGPQSEYF.